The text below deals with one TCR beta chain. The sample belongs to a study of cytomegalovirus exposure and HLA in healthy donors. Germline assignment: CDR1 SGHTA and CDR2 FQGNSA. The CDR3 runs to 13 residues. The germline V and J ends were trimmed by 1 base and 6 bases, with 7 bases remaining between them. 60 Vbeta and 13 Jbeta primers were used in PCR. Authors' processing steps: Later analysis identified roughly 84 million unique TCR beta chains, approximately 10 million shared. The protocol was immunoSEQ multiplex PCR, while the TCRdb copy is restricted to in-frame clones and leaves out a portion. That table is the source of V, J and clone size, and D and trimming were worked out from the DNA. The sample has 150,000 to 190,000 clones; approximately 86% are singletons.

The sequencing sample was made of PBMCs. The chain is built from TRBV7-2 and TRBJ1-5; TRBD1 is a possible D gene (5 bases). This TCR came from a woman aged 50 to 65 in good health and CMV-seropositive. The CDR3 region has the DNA TGTGCCAGCAGCTTAGGTACAGGTCAGCCCCAGCATTTT. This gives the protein CASSLGTGQPQHF.